A single T cell receptor beta chain is shown here with its context. This sample was taken from a study of radiotherapy plus CTLA-4 blockade in lung cancer. The assay was immunoSEQ multiplex PCR, and TCRdb's table has in-frame clones only and misses some. The table includes 62,000 or so clones, roughly 85% detected once. CDR3 length: 14 residues. V shed 1 base and J shed 3 bases, with 10 bases lying between them. Germline V gene lookup returns CDR1 GTSNPN and CDR2 SVGIG (reference sequence). The V gene is TRBV30, the J gene TRBJ1-5; D is ambiguous. The clonotype was recovered from a human donor with non-small cell lung cancer who had a complete response to radiotherapy plus ipilimumab. The specimen comprised peripheral blood, sampled from a patient treated with radiotherapy plus ipilimumab. CDR3 amino acids: CAWSAKSTNQPQHF. CDR3 sequence (DNA): TGTGCCTGGAGTGCCAAATCGACCAATCAGCCCCAGCATTTT.